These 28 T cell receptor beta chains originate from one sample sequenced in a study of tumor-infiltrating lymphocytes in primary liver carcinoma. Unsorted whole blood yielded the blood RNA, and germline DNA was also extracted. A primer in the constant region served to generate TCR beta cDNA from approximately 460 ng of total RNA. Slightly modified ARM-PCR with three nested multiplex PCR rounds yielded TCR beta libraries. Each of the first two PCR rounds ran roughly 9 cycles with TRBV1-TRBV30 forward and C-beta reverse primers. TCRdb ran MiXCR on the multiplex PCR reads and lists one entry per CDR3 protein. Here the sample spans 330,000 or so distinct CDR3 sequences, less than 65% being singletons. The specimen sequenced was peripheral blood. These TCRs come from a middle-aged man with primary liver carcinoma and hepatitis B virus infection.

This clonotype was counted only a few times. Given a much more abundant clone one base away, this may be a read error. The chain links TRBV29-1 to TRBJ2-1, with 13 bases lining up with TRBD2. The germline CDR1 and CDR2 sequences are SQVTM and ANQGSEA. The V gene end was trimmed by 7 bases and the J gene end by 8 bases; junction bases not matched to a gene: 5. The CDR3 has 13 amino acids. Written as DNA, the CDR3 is TGCAGCGCTGGACTAGCGGGAGTCTATGAGCAGTTCTTC. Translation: CSAGLAGVYEQFF.

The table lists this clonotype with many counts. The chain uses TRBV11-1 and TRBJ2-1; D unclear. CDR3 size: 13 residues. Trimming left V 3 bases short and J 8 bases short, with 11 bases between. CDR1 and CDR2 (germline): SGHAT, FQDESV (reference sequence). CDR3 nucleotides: TGTGCCAGCAGCTTGTCCCAGGCGGATGAGCAGTTCTTC. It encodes CASSLSQADEQFF.

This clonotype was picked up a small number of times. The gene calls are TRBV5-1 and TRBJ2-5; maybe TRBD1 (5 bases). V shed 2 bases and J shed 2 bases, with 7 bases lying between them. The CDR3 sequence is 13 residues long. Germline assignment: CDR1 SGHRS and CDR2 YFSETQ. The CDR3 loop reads CASSFREQETQYF. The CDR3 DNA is TGCGCCAGCAGCTTCAGGGAACAAGAGACCCAGTACTTC.

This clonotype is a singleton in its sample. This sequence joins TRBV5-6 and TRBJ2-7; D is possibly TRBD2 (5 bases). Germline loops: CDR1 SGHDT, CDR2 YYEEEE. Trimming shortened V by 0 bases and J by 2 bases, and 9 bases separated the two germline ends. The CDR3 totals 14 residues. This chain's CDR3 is CASSLGGSPYEQYF. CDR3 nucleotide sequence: TGTGCCAGCAGCTTGGGAGGGAGCCCCTACGAGCAGTACTTC.

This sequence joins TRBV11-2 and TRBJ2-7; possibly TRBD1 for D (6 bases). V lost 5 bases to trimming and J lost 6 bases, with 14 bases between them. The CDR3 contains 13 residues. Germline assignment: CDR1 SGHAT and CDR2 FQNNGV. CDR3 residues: CASSNNREVEQYF. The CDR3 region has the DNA TGTGCCAGCAGCAACAACAGGGAAGTCGAGCAGTACTTC.

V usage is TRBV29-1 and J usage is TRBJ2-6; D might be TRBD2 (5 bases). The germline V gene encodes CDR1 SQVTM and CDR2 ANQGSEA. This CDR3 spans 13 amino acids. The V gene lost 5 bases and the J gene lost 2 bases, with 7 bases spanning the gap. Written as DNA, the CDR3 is TGCAGCGTTCGAGGGACTGGGGCCAACGTCCTGACTTTC. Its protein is CSVRGTGANVLTF.

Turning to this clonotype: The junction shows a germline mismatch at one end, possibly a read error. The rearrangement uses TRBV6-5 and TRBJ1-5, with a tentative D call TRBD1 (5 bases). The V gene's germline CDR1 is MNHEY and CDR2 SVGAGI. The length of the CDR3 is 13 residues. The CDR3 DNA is TGTGTCAGCAGTCGACAGTGTGATCAGCCCCAGCATTTT. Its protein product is CVSSRQCDQPQHF.

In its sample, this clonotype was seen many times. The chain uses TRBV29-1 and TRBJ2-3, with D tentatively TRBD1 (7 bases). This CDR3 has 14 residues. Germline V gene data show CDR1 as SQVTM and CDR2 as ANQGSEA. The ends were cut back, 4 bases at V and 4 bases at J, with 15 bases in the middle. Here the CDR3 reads CSVGGQGEADTQYF. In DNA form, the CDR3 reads TGCAGCGTTGGCGGTCAGGGGGAGGCAGATACGCAGTATTTT.

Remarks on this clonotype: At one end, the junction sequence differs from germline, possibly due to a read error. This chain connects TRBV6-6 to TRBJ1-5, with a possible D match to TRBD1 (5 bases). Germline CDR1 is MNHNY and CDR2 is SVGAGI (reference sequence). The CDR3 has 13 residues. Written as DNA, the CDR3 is TGTGCCATCAGTTACCGGGGCTATCAGCCCCAGCATTTT. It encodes CAISYRGYQPQHF.

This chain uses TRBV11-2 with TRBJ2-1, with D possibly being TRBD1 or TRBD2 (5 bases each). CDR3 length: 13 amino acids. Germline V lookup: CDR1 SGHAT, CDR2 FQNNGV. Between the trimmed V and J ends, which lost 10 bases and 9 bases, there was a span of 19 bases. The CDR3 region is CANNLGVGVEQFF. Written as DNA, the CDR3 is TGTGCCAACAACTTAGGCGTGGGGGTTGAGCAGTTCTTC.

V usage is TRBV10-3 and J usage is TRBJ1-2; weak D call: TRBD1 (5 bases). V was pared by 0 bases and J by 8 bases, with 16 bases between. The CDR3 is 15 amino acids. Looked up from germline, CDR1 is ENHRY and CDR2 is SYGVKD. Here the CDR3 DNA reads TGTGCCATCAGTGAGTCGAATAATAGGGGACCCGGCTACACCTTC. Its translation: CAISESNNRGPGYTF.

The DNA for the CDR3 is TGCAGCGCCGATCGGGACAGGGGGATCCCTGAAGCTTTCTTT. Protein product: CSADRDRGIPEAFF. The chain is built from TRBV29-1 and TRBJ1-1; the match to TRBD1 covers 11 bases. Trimming removed 7 bases from V and 6 bases from J; junction bases left unmatched: 10. CDR3 size: 14 residues. Germline V gene sequence: CDR1 SQVTM, CDR2 ANQGSEA.

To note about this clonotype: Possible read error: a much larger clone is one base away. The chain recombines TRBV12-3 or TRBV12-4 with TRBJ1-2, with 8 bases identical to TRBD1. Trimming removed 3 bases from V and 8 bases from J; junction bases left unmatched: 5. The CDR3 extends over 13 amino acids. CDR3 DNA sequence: TGTGCCAGCAGTTTGGACAGGGATAGGGGCTACACCTTC. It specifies CASSLDRDRGYTF.

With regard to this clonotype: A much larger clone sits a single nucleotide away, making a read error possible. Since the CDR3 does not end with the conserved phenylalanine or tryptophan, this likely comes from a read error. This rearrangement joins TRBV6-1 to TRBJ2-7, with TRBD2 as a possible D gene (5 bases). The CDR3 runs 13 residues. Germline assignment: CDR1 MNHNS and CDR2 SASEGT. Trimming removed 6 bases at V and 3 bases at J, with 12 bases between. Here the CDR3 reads CASSRPGYYEQYS. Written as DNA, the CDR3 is TGTGCCAGCAGCCGACCGGGATACTACGAGCAGTACTCC.

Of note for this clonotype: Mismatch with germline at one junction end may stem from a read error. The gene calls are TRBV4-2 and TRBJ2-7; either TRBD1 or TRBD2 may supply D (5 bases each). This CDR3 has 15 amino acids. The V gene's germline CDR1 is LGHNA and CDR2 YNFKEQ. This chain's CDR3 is CVSSRVGASPREQYF. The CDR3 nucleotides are TGTGTCAGCAGCCGAGTTGGGGCTAGCCCGCGGGAGCAGTACTTC.

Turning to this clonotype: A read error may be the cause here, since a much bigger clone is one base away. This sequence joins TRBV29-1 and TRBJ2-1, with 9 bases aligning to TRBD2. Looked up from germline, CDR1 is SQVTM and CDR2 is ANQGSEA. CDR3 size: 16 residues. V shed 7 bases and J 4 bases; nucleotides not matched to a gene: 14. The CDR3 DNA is TGCAGCGCTGACTCGGGAGTAGCGGGGGCATACAATGAGCAGTTCTTC. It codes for CSADSGVAGAYNEQFF.

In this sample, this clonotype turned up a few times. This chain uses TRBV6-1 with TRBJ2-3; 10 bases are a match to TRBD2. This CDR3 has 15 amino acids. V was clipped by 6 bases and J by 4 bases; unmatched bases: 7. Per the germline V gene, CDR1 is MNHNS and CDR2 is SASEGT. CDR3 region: CASRRVAGGSDTQYF. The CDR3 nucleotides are TGTGCCAGCAGAAGGGTAGCGGGAGGTTCAGATACGCAGTATTTT.

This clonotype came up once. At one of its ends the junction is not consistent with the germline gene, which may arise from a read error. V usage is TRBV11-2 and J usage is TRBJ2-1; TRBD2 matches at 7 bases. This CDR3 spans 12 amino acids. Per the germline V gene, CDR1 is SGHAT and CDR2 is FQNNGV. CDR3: CAGRSGGNEQFF. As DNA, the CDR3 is TGTGCCGGCAGGTCGGGGGGCAATGAGCAGTTCTTC.

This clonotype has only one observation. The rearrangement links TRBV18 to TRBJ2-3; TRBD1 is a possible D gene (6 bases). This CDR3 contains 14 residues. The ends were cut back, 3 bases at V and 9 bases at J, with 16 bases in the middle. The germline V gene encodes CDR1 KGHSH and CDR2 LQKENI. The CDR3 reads CASSPGEGGSTQYF. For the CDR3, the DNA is TGTGCCAGCTCACCGGGAGAAGGGGGTTCGACGCAGTATTTT.

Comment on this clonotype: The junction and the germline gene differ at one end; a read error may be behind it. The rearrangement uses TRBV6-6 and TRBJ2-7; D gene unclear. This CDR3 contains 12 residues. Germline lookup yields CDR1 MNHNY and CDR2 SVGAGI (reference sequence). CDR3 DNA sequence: TGTGCCAGCAGCTATACTGCTTACGACCAGTACTTC. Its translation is CASSYTAYDQYF.

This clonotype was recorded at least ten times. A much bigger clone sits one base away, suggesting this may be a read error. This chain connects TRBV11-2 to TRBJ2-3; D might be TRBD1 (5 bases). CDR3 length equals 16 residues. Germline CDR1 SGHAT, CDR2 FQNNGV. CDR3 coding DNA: TGTGCCGGCAGCTTAGATCGGGCAGGGAAGACAGATACGCAGTATTTT. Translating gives CAGSLDRAGKTDTQYF.

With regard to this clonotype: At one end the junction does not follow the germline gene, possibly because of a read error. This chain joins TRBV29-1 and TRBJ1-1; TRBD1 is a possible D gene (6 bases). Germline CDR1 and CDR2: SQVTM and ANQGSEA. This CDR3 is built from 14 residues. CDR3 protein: CGVVVTGMNTEAFF. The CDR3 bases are TGCGGCGTTGTAGTGACAGGAATGAACACTGAAGCTTTCTTT.

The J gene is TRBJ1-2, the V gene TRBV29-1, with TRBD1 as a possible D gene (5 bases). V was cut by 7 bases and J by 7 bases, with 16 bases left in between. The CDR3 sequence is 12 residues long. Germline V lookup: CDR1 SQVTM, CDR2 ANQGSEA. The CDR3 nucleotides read TGCAGCGATAGAGTACATGGGGGTGGCTACACCTTC. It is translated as CSDRVHGGGYTF.

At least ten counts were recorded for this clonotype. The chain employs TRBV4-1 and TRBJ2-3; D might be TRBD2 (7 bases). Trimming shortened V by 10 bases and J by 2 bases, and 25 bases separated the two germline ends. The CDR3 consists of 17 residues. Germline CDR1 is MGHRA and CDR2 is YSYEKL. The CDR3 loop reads CATQGGGDDGFTDTQYF. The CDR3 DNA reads TGCGCCACCCAGGGAGGGGGAGATGATGGATTCACAGATACGCAGTATTTT.

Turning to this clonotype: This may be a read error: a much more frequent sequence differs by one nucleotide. As DNA, the CDR3 is TGTGCCAGCAGCCAAGATAGCGGGGGCAATAATTCACCCCTCCACTTT. It specifies CASSQDSGGNNSPLHF. The V call is TRBV4-2, the J call TRBJ1-6; TRBD1 might be the D (6 bases). Germline V gene lookup returns CDR1 LGHNA and CDR2 YNFKEQ. This CDR3 comprises 16 residues. Trimming shortened V by 0 bases and J by 5 bases, and 11 bases separated the two germline ends.

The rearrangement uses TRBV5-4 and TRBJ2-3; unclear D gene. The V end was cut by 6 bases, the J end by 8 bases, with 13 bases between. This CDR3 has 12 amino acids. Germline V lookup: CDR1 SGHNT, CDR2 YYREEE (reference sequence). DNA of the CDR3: TGTGCCAGCACCTCCCCGCCAGTTACGCAGTATTTT. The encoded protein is CASTSPPVTQYF.

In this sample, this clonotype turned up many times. CDR3 DNA: TGCAGCGTTGCCTCGAAAGCGAACACTGAAGCTTTCTTT. Its translation is CSVASKANTEAFF. The V call is TRBV29-1, the J call TRBJ1-1; D call uncertain. The ends were cut back, 4 bases at V and 1 base at J, with 10 bases in the middle. CDR3 length: 13 residues. Germline V CDR1 and CDR2: SQVTM, ANQGSEA.

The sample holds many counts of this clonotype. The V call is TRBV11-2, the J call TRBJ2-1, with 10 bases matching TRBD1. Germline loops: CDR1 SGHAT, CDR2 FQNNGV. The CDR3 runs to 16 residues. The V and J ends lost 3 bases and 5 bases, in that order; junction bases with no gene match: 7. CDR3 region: CASSFRGQGKNNEQFF. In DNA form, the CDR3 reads TGTGCCAGCAGCTTTAGGGGACAGGGGAAAAACAATGAGCAGTTCTTC.